Presented here are 27 T cell receptor beta chains from one specimen sequenced in a study of blood T cells in healthy people across ages. Primers used in a second PCR of about 6 to 12 cycles were a sample-barcoded 5' primer and a J-beta primer mix. From the 5' RACE reads, TCRdb called clonotypes with MiXCR, one entry per CDR3 protein. The sample shows 650,000 to 800,000 distinct CDR3 sequences, roughly 44% of them seen only once. The sample comprised blood. Receptors originate from a man aged 60 to 75 in good health.

The chain is built from TRBV29-1 and TRBJ1-1; D not certain. Germline V gene lookup returns CDR1 SQVTM and CDR2 ANQGSEA. The CDR3 covers 12 residues. Trimming shortened V by 7 bases and J by 1 base, and 10 bases separated the two germline ends. CDR3 protein: CSGPAANTEAFF. The CDR3, as DNA: TGCAGCGGACCGGCGGCGAACACTGAAGCTTTCTTT.

The DNA for the CDR3 is TGTGCTAGTGGTTTGGTAAGGCTAACCCCGAGCTCCTACAATGAGCAGTTCTTC. Its translation is CASGLVRLTPSSYNEQFF. The chain links TRBV12-5 to TRBJ2-1; no firm D call. CDR3 length: 18 residues. Germline V gene data show CDR1 as LGHNT and CDR2 as FRNRAP. The V and J ends lost 0 bases and 0 bases respectively, with 15 bases between them.

The genes are TRBV7-2 and TRBJ1-5; maybe TRBD1 (5 bases). The CDR3 is 16 amino acids. V was trimmed by 6 bases and J by 1 base, leaving 16 bases between them. Germline CDR1 SGHTA, CDR2 FQGNSA. The DNA for the CDR3 is TGTGCCAGCAGTGAAAACGGGGCAGTGAGCAATCAGCCCCAGCATTTT. Its protein product is CASSENGAVSNQPQHF.

This chain links TRBV7-2 with TRBJ2-1; 10 nucleotides align to TRBD2. Germline assignment: CDR1 SGHTA and CDR2 FQGNSA. Germline trimming cut 0 bases from V and 10 bases from J; bases unmatched to any gene: 9. CDR3 length: 16 residues. The CDR3: CASSLAGLGTSAEQFF. The DNA for the CDR3 is TGTGCCAGCAGCTTAGCGGGGCTCGGGACTAGCGCAGAGCAGTTCTTC.

The chain couples TRBV7-2 to TRBJ1-2; no clear D gene. The CDR3 covers 14 residues. Trimming took off 5 bases at V and 2 bases at J, with 12 bases between the two ends. Germline CDR1 is SGHTA and CDR2 is FQGNSA. In nucleotides, the CDR3 is TGTGCCAGCAGCCTTGGACTGCAGAACTATGGCTACACCTTC. Its protein product is CASSLGLQNYGYTF.

As regards this clonotype: The junction shows a germline mismatch at one end, possibly a read error. The chain recombines TRBV12-3 or TRBV12-4 with TRBJ2-7; no definite D call. This CDR3 has 15 amino acids. CDR3: CASSLGQTFSDEQYF. CDR3 DNA sequence: TGTGCCAGCAGTTTAGGCCAGACCTTCTCCGACGAGCAGTACTTC.

The rearrangement uses TRBV5-1 and TRBJ1-4; weak D call: TRBD1 (6 bases). Germline values: CDR1 SGHRS, CDR2 YFSETQ. CDR3 length equals 18 residues. The V end was cut by 1 base, the J end by 5 bases, with 21 bases between. This CDR3 reads CASSLPDPLGTRNEKLFF. The CDR3 DNA is TGCGCCAGCAGCTTGCCTGACCCGCTCGGGACAAGGAATGAAAAACTGTTTTTT. Using reference TRBV5-1 and TRBJ1-4 for the parts outside the CDR3, the full variable domain is KAGVTQTPRYLIKTRGQQVTLSCSPISGHRSVSWYQQTPGQGLQFLFEYFSETQRNKGNFPGRFSGRQFSNSRSEMNVSTLELGDSALYLCASSLPDPLGTRNEKLFFGSGTQLSVL.

This clonotype was seen a handful of times. The rearrangement joins TRBV24-1 to TRBJ2-5; D might be TRBD1 (6 bases). V lost 4 bases and J 5 bases, leaving 13 bases between the germline ends. This CDR3 contains 14 residues. Germline CDR1 reads KGHDR; CDR2 reads SFDVKD. In nucleotides, the CDR3 is TGTGCCACCAGTGACCCCAGGGGTCCGGAGACCCAGTACTTC. It yields the protein CATSDPRGPETQYF.

The CDR3 DNA follows: TGTGCCAGCAGCCCCTTGGTGAGACCGTTATACACAGATACGCAGTATTTT. It yields the protein CASSPLVRPLYTDTQYF. This chain connects TRBV6-2 or TRBV6-3 to TRBJ2-3; no clear D gene. This CDR3 spans 17 amino acids. V was pared by 6 bases and J by 2 bases, with 21 bases between. The germline V gene has CDR1 MNHEY and CDR2 SVGEGT.

CDR3 sequence reads: CSARFQFGTQYF. The CDR3 DNA reads as TGCAGCGCCAGGTTCCAGTTCGGGACCCAGTACTTC. The V and J genes are TRBV29-1 and TRBJ2-5; D not resolved. Trimming cost V 7 bases and J 7 bases, with 16 bases left between them. CDR1 and CDR2 from the germline V gene are SQVTM and ANQGSEA. There are 12 residues in the CDR3.

The V and J genes are TRBV5-5 and TRBJ2-7; TRBD1 matches at 9 bases. From germline, CDR1 is SGHKS and CDR2 YYEKEE (reference sequence). The trim removed 2 bases at V and 0 bases at J, leaving 6 bases unmatched. This CDR3 region has 16 residues. As DNA, the CDR3 is TGTGCCAGCAGCTTCTTCGACAGGGGGATCTCCTACGAGCAGTACTTC. Encoded protein: CASSFFDRGISYEQYF.

This clonotype was counted a single time. V is TRBV29-1 and J is TRBJ1-2, with 8 nucleotides matching TRBD1. V shed 6 bases, J shed 2 bases, and the junction held 5 bases outside the gene matches. CDR1 is SQVTM, CDR2 ANQGSEA, per germline. The CDR3 spans 13 residues. The CDR3 reads CSVWTGQNYGYTF. As DNA, the CDR3 is TGCAGCGTCTGGACAGGGCAGAACTATGGCTACACCTTC.

For this clonotype: The junction shows a germline mismatch at one end, possibly a read error. The chain employs TRBV15 and TRBJ2-1; 8 bases line up with TRBD1. This CDR3 region has 15 residues. Germline-derived CDR1 and CDR2 are LNHNV and YYDKDF (reference sequence). The CDR3 loop is CATSPRTGLNNERFF. The DNA for the CDR3 is TGTGCCACCAGCCCTCGGACAGGGCTTAACAATGAGCGGTTCTTC.

The chain has TRBV12-3 or TRBV12-4 and TRBJ2-7, with 7 bases that match TRBD1. The J segment lost 4 bases and the V segment lost 3 bases, leaving 9 bases of the junction unmatched. The length of the CDR3 is 15 residues. CDR3 nucleotides: TGTGCCAGCAGTTTTGTTGAGACAGGGTTTTACGAGCAGTACTTC. Its protein is CASSFVETGFYEQYF.

This clonotype was seen a few times. The rearrangement joins TRBV20-1 to TRBJ2-3; D is perhaps TRBD2 (6 bases). Germline V CDR1 and CDR2: DFQATT, SNEGSKA (reference sequence). The CDR3 has 15 residues. Trimming shortened V by 0 bases and J by 4 bases, and 14 bases separated the two germline ends. CDR3 in amino acids: CSARDAGRQSDTQYF. In nucleotides, the CDR3 is TGCAGTGCTAGAGACGCGGGGAGACAGTCAGATACGCAGTATTTT.

The chain recombines TRBV5-6 with TRBJ2-5; D is perhaps TRBD2 (5 bases). This CDR3 spans 14 amino acids. CDR1 is SGHDT, CDR2 YYEEEE, per germline. V was clipped by 0 bases and J by 7 bases, with 13 bases between them. The CDR3 DNA follows: TGTGCCAGCAGCTTGGCCGGGATGCCCAGGACCCAGTACTTC. It yields the protein CASSLAGMPRTQYF.

V gene TRBV5-6 combines with J gene TRBJ2-3; D unresolved. Germline lookup yields CDR1 SGHDT and CDR2 YYEEEE. The CDR3 runs 14 residues. V gave up 4 bases and J gave up 1 base, with 10 bases separating them. CDR3 amino acids: CASSRPSGTDTQYF. The CDR3 DNA follows: TGTGCCAGCAGCAGGCCCTCTGGCACAGATACGCAGTATTTT.

A single count supports this clonotype. At one end the junction does not follow the germline gene, possibly because of a read error. The chain recombines TRBV12-3 or TRBV12-4 with TRBJ2-4; possible D gene TRBD1, 5 bases. The J call may be in error: the DNA end matches TRBJ2-7 better. The CDR3 sequence is 13 residues long. The CDR3 region has the DNA TGTGCCATCAGTTTAGCTGGGCAGGGCGAGCAGTACTTC. Translation: CAISLAGQGEQYF.

Of note for this clonotype: This may stem from a read error, because a much larger clone lies one nucleotide away. DNA of the CDR3: TGTGCCAGCAGTTTTGGCGGGGGGTTACAAGAGGCCCAGTACTTC. Its translation is CASSFGGGLQEAQYF. V and J are TRBV28 and TRBJ2-7, with 8 bases that match TRBD2. In germline, CDR1 is MDHEN, CDR2 SYDVKM. There are 15 residues in the CDR3. With V trimmed by 3 bases and J by 10 bases, 14 bases remained unmatched. The variable domain in full, completed from reference TRBV28 and TRBJ2-7, reads DVKVTQSSRYLVKRTGEKVFLECVQDMDHENMFWYRQDPGLGLRLIYFSYDVKMKEKGDIPEGYSVSREKKERFSLILESASTNQTSMYLCASSFGGGLQEAQYFGPGTRLTVT.

The V call is TRBV7-8, the J call TRBJ2-3; 7 bases agree with TRBD2. The CDR3 loop spans 17 amino acids. Germline assignment: CDR1 SGHVS and CDR2 FQNEAQ. Trimming removed 3 bases from V and 6 bases from J; junction bases left unmatched: 15. Here the CDR3 reads CASSLPSWRGSLDTQYF. CDR3 coding DNA: TGTGCCAGCAGCTTGCCCTCTTGGCGGGGGTCCCTTGATACGCAGTATTTT.

This clonotype was recorded a few times. This chain joins TRBV6-2 or TRBV6-3 and TRBJ2-6, with unresolved D. The CDR3 is 17 amino acids. V was clipped by 2 bases and J by 4 bases, with 15 bases between them. The germline V gene has CDR1 MNHEY and CDR2 SVGEGT. The CDR3 sequence: CASSYHYARIGANVLTF. Written as DNA, the CDR3 is TGTGCCAGCAGTTACCATTATGCCCGTATAGGGGCCAACGTCCTGACTTTC.

The J gene is TRBJ2-1, the V gene TRBV5-1; 10 bases agree with TRBD1. From germline, CDR1 is SGHRS and CDR2 YFSETQ. The CDR3 is 17 amino acids. J gave up 6 bases and V 3 bases, and 12 bases lay outside the gene matches. CDR3: CASSWGQGLTGGNEQFF. The CDR3 DNA follows: TGCGCCAGCAGCTGGGGACAGGGGCTTACCGGGGGCAATGAGCAGTTCTTC.

This clonotype was seen a few times. The J gene is TRBJ2-1, the V gene TRBV6-5; weak D call: TRBD2 (6 bases). This CDR3 has 14 amino acids. The germline gives CDR1 MNHEY, CDR2 SVGAGI. The V end lost 6 bases, the J end lost 4 bases, and 13 bases lay between the germline ends. CDR3: CASRPRGGYNEQFF. The CDR3 DNA is TGTGCCAGCAGACCCCGTGGAGGGTACAATGAGCAGTTCTTC.

This clonotype occurred a few times. This rearrangement joins TRBV3-1 to TRBJ2-7, with D perhaps being TRBD1 or TRBD2 (5 bases each). This CDR3 spans 18 amino acids. Trimming stripped 2 bases from V and 2 bases from J, with 22 bases between. The V gene's germline CDR1 is LGHDT and CDR2 YNNKEL (reference sequence). The CDR3 DNA follows: TGTGCCAGCAGCCAATATCTTCCGGGACCCAAAAGGGCCTACGAGCAGTACTTC. Its translation is CASSQYLPGPKRAYEQYF.

About this clonotype itself: Germline and junction disagree at one end, which may indicate a read error. The rearrangement links TRBV20-1 to TRBJ1-5; D might be TRBD1 (5 bases). Germline values: CDR1 DFQATT, CDR2 SNEGSKA (reference sequence). The CDR3 runs to 14 residues. CDR3 bases: TGCGGTGCTAGTACAACAGGTAGCAATCAGCCCCAGCATTTT. Translation gives CGASTTGSNQPQHF.

J is TRBJ2-5 and V is TRBV5-1; D gene unclear. Germline V gene data show CDR1 as SGHRS and CDR2 as YFSETQ. Trimming removed 3 bases at V and 3 bases at J, with 12 bases between. The CDR3 loop spans 14 amino acids. CDR3 loop: CASSSNPHEETQYF. For the CDR3, the DNA is TGCGCCAGCAGCTCGAATCCCCATGAAGAGACCCAGTACTTC.

This clonotype has only a few counts. The genes are TRBV6-6 and TRBJ2-3; D gene ambiguous. The CDR3 is 14 residues long. V dropped 6 bases and J dropped 2 bases, with 12 bases sitting between them. Per germline, CDR1 MNHNY and CDR2 SVGAGI (reference sequence). CDR3 residues: CASSNTRLTDTQYF. The CDR3 nucleotides are TGTGCCAGCAGCAATACTCGACTCACAGATACGCAGTATTTT.